This TCR beta chain is from a study of shared clonotypes between healthy human individuals. Clones were read by immunoSEQ multiplex PCR, and TCRdb kept only the in-frame ones, dropping some. The sample lists under 200,000 clones, 80% to 95% seen once, with about 0.07% in the top ten. CDR3 length: 14 residues. V was pared by 1 base and J by 8 bases, with 14 bases between. From germline, CDR1 is SEHNR and CDR2 FQNEAQ (reference sequence). Remarks on this clone: Other DNA sequences of this sample code for an identical CDR3.

Donors were Caucasian adults residing in Nashville, Tennessee, USA. A CD45RA+ naive subset and a CD45RA-negative memory subset were split from CD4+ cells. The receptor was derived from a woman aged 25 to 39 in good health. V is TRBV7-9 and J is TRBJ1-2; a possible D gene is TRBD1 (5 bases). Input material: naive CD4+ T cells sorted from blood. Subset of the sample: CD45RA+ positively selected. CDR3 region: CASSLVRPGGGYTF. In DNA, the CDR3 is TGTGCCAGCAGCTTAGTGCGGCCGGGGGGGGGCTACACCTTC.